These 3 T cell receptor beta chains came from one sample sequenced in a study of blood T cell repertoires in COVID-19. Only in-frame clones appear in the TCRdb table, and some are missing; sequencing was by immunoSEQ multiplex PCR. Of 200,000 to 250,000 clones in the sample, approximately 90% were seen once. The sequenced sample consisted of peripheral blood. The source of these receptors is a woman between 45 and 65 years old with COVID-19, enrolled during active disease.

The gene calls are TRBV5-1 and TRBJ1-5, with a possible D match to TRBD1 (5 bases). The germline gives CDR1 SGHRS, CDR2 YFSETQ. The CDR3 loop spans 14 amino acids. V lost 3 bases and J 7 bases, leaving 14 bases between the germline ends. The CDR3 protein is CASSSQGGEQPQHF. The CDR3 DNA reads as TGCGCCAGCAGCTCTCAGGGTGGGGAACAGCCCCAGCATTTT.

The rearrangement uses TRBV10-3 and TRBJ1-5, with a possible D match to TRBD1 (5 bases). The length of the CDR3 is 13 residues. Germline values: CDR1 ENHRY, CDR2 SYGVKD. V was shortened by 3 bases and J by 5 bases, with 8 bases between the two germline ends. The CDR3 nucleotides read TGTGCCATCAGTGATGACAGTGATCAGCCCCAGCATTTT. Translating gives CAISDDSDQPQHF.

This chain uses TRBV5-1 with TRBJ1-2; TRBD1 is a possible D gene (5 bases). V was cut by 2 bases and J by 7 bases, with 12 bases left in between. Germline V gene lookup returns CDR1 SGHRS and CDR2 YFSETQ. The CDR3 length is 13 residues. CDR3 nucleotides: TGCGCCAGCAGCTTAGGAGGGGAGGGTGGCTACACCTTC. Encoded protein: CASSLGGEGGYTF.